The clone carrying this TCR beta chain was seen many times. Its antigen remains unidentified. These data come from a study of T cell repertoires in cytomegalovirus infection. Study in general: Indications came from public TCR beta signatures; they pointed to CMV infection and to a matching HLA type.

One entry per CDR3 protein, called by TCRdb with MiXCR from the reads. The table shows about 250,000 distinct CDR3 sequences, with over 15% occurring only once. Findings and caveats of the study: Individuals carrying CMV plus the relevant HLA were identified by cumulative frequency of public TCR beta families. The ex vivo response showed dominance by HLA-C-restricted CMV-specific TCR beta clonotypes.

The specimen sequenced was CD8+ T cells from PBMCs. The clonotype comes from a human donor in good health (CMV status not recorded). Some clones in this sample may be carry-over from other donors' samples.

CDR3 sequence: CASSQGDGHQPQHF. CDR3 in DNA: TGCGCCAGCAGCCAGGGGGACGGCCATCAGCCCCAGCATTTT. The J gene is TRBJ1-5, the V gene TRBV4-1; D is possibly TRBD1 (5 bases). Germline V gene lookup returns CDR1 MGHRA and CDR2 YSYEKL. The CDR3 is 14 residues long. V gave up 3 bases and J gave up 5 bases, with 11 bases separating them.